This TCR beta chain is from a study of blood T cell repertoires in COVID-19. Study-level background: Samples came from the United States, Italy and Spain, spanning acute and convalescent COVID-19. Sample material is recorded as cDNA or gDNA derived from T cells, B-cell-depleted T cells, or PBMCs.

In the authors' methods: Nucleated cell number was recorded as an estimate derived from reference gene primer amplification. TCRdb's copy holds only in-frame clones and misses some; the assay was immunoSEQ multiplex PCR. V and J calls and clone size are those listed in that table; D and trimming were worked out from the DNA. The sample holds 200,000 to 300,000 clones, 75% to 85% seen once. This clonotype was sampled from a human donor in a cohort sampled during active COVID-19. Sequencing was done on a sample of peripheral blood.

CDR3 nucleotide sequence: TGTGCCAGCAGCTTATACTCGGCGGACTACAATGAGCAGTTCTTC. Translated: CASSLYSADYNEQFF. The V and J genes are TRBV7-3 and TRBJ2-1; D gene ambiguous. Trimming took 2 bases from V and 3 from J, leaving 11 bases between them. Germline V CDR1 and CDR2: SGHTA, FQGTGA. This CDR3 contains 15 residues.